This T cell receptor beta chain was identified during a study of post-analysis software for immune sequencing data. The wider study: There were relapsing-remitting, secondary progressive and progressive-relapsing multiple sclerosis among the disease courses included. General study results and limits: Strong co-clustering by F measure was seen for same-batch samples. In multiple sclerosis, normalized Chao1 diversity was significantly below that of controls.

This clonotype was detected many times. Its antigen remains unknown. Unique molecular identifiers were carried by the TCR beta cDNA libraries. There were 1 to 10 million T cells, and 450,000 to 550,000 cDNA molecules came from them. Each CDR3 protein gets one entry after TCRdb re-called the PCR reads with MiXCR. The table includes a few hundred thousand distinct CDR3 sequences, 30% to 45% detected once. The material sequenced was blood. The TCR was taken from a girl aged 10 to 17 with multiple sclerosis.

The CDR3 is CASSQDSGTGGTVPTF. The DNA for the CDR3 is TGCGCCAGCAGCCAAGATTCCGGGACAGGGGGAACGGTTCCCACCTTC. The chain joins TRBV4-1 to TRBJ1-2, with 11 bases aligning to TRBD1. CDR1 MGHRA and CDR2 YSYEKL come from the germline V gene. This CDR3 is built from 16 residues. V lost 0 bases, J lost 13 bases, and 13 bases stayed unmatched.